The 12 T cell receptor beta chains below come from one sample, sequenced in a study of cytomegalovirus exposure and HLA in healthy donors. PCR used 60 Vbeta primers and 13 Jbeta primers. Measured with immunoSEQ multiplex PCR; TCRdb has only the in-frame clones, and not every one. The sample has fewer than 200,000 clones; 85% are singletons. The sequencing sample was made of PBMCs. These receptors were taken from a young man in good health and CMV-seropositive.

This chain connects TRBV15 to TRBJ1-4; D is ambiguous. Germline CDR1 LNHNV, CDR2 YYDKDF (reference sequence). V was shortened by 0 bases and J by 14 bases, with 13 bases between the two germline ends. The CDR3 extends over 13 amino acids. The CDR3 reads CATSRDIGGCLFF. The CDR3 nucleotides read TGTGCCACCAGCAGAGACATCGGCGGATGCCTGTTTTTT.

The genes are TRBV20-1 and TRBJ1-2; D is possibly TRBD1 (6 bases). CDR3 length: 11 amino acids. Germline assignment: CDR1 DFQATT and CDR2 SNEGSKA (reference sequence). Deletions cut 6 bases from V and 4 bases from J, with 9 bases between. The CDR3 spells CSAQGGYGYTF. In DNA form, the CDR3 reads TGCAGTGCACAGGGTGGCTATGGCTACACCTTC.

This chain joins TRBV7-2 and TRBJ2-7; TRBD2 matches 8 bases. The CDR3 contains 15 residues. With V trimmed by 1 base and J by 2 bases, 4 bases remained unmatched. Germline CDR1 SGHTA, CDR2 FQGNSA. In nucleotides, the CDR3 is TGTGCCAGCAGCTTAGAAGCGGGGGACACCTACGAGCAGTACTTC. It codes for CASSLEAGDTYEQYF.

The gene calls are TRBV29-1 and TRBJ1-1, with 9 bases lining up with TRBD1. CDR3 length: 13 amino acids. The germline gives CDR1 SQVTM, CDR2 ANQGSEA. The V segment lost 5 bases and the J segment 6 bases; nucleotides outside the gene matches: 7. CDR3 sequence (DNA): TGCAGCGTTTTCACCGGGACAGGGCCTGAAGCTTTCTTT. Its protein product is CSVFTGTGPEAFF.

With respect to this clone: Different DNA sequences within this sample yield the same CDR3. The chain is built from TRBV25-1 and TRBJ2-3; D not resolved. Trimming removed 0 bases from V and 7 bases from J, with 14 bases in between. CDR1 and CDR2 from the germline V gene are MGHDK and SYGVNS. The CDR3 contains 15 residues. CDR3 sequence (DNA): TGTGCCAGCAGTGAATATTCACTCTCGCTATATACGCAGTATTTT. This translates into CASSEYSLSLYTQYF.

This clone occurred a few times. The rearrangement joins TRBV5-6 to TRBJ1-2; 9 bases match TRBD1. Germline CDR1 and CDR2: SGHDT and YYEEEE. This CDR3 is built from 15 residues. Losses at the gene ends were 1 base for V and 8 bases for J; bases not matched to a gene: 9. The CDR3 region is CASSLPDRGGLGYTF. The CDR3 DNA reads as TGTGCCAGCAGCTTGCCCGACAGGGGGGGGCTCGGCTACACCTTC.

The CDR3 spells CASSQTSGGRYEQYF. The CDR3, as DNA: TGCGCCAGCAGCCAAACAAGCGGGGGACGCTACGAGCAGTACTTC. J is TRBJ2-7 and V is TRBV4-1; 8 bases are a match to TRBD2. The junction had 6 bases not matched to a gene; V was cut back by 2 bases and J by 3 bases. Germline CDR1 reads MGHRA; CDR2 reads YSYEKL. The CDR3 contains 15 residues.

The chain employs TRBV6-6 and TRBJ1-2, with D maybe TRBD1 (5 bases). Trimming pared 4 bases from V and 3 bases from J, leaving 12 bases between. The CDR3 contains 14 residues. Germline-derived CDR1 and CDR2 are MNHNY and SVGAGI (reference sequence). The CDR3 protein is CASSSTGVYYGYTF. As DNA, the CDR3 is TGTGCCAGCAGTTCTACAGGAGTTTACTATGGCTACACCTTC.

This chain connects TRBV7-8 to TRBJ2-7, with TRBD2 identical over 12 bases. CDR1 is SGHVS, CDR2 FQNEAQ, per germline. V lost 2 bases and J lost 6; bases outside the gene matches: 5. The CDR3 totals 15 residues. CDR3 nucleotide sequence: TGTGCCAGCAGCTTACTCGGACTAGCGGGGATCGAGCAGTACTTC. Protein: CASSLLGLAGIEQYF.

The V call is TRBV7-8, the J call TRBJ2-7; 11 bases line up with TRBD1. Trimming took 6 bases from V and 3 from J; bases not matched to a gene: 7. Germline lookup yields CDR1 SGHVS and CDR2 FQNEAQ. The CDR3 runs to 15 residues. In DNA, the CDR3 is TGTGCCAGCAGTACCTTTGGGACAGGGGGCTACGAGCAGTACTTC. It codes for CASSTFGTGGYEQYF. Full variable domain (rest looked up from reference TRBV7-8 and TRBJ2-7): GAGVSQSPRYKVAKRGQDVALRCDPISGHVSLFWYQQALGQGPEFLTYFQNEAQLDKSGLPSDRFFAERPEGSVSTLKIQRTQQEDSAVYLCASSTFGTGGYEQYFGPGTRLTVT.

The chain combines TRBV7-9 with TRBJ2-5; D is possibly TRBD1 (5 bases). Germline V CDR1 and CDR2: SEHNR, FQNEAQ (reference sequence). Trimming shortened V by 1 base and J by 5 bases, and 17 bases separated the two germline ends. The CDR3 runs to 16 residues. CDR3 DNA: TGTGCCAGCAGCTTAGGTGACAGTACCGCCGGGGAGACCCAGTACTTC. It specifies CASSLGDSTAGETQYF.

V is TRBV5-4 and J is TRBJ1-2, with D possibly TRBD1 on 5 matching bases. Trimming stripped 0 bases from V and 4 bases from J, with 13 bases between. In germline, CDR1 is SGHNT, CDR2 YYREEE (reference sequence). CDR3 size: 15 residues. The CDR3 protein is CASSLVTDSLYGYTF. The CDR3 coding sequence is TGTGCCAGCAGCTTGGTGACAGATTCCCTCTATGGCTACACCTTC. Full variable domain (rest looked up from reference TRBV5-4 and TRBJ1-2): ETGVTQSPTHLIKTRGQQVTLRCSSQSGHNTVSWYQQALGQGPQFIFQYYREEENGRGNFPPRFSGLQFPNYSSELNVNALELDDSALYLCASSLVTDSLYGYTFGSGTRLTVV.